Described below is a single T cell receptor beta chain sequence and its context. Its specificity is unknown. The sample is drawn from a study of Ad26.COV2.S vaccination and SARS-CoV-2 variants. Across the whole study: Once, or twice with 56 days between doses, Ad26.COV2.S was given intramuscularly. Study-wide findings and caveats: Compared with placebo recipients, vaccine recipients had higher spike-specific TCR breadth. Analyses of TCR breadth and depth may have underestimated total T cell responses.

Noted treatment: around 19 received Ad26.COV2.S at low or high dose, single or two shots; a few received placebo; per-sample allocation not given. Following the first vaccine or placebo injection, samples were taken on day 63. Expressing Wuhan-strain SARS-CoV-2 spike, an Ad26 vector served as the vaccine. The CDR3 is made up of 13 amino acids. Trimming shortened V by 3 bases and J by 3 bases, and 8 bases separated the two germline ends. Looked up from germline, CDR1 is LGHDT and CDR2 is YNNKEL (reference sequence). Using immunoSEQ multiplex PCR, the repertoire was profiled, and TCRdb retains in-frame clones only, with some absent. Of more than 300,000 clones in the sample, about 88% were seen once.

V usage is TRBV3-1 (or the pseudogene TRBV3-2) and J usage is TRBJ1-1; no firm D call. Specimen: peripheral blood, collected in a trial of Ad26.COV2.S vaccine versus placebo. The origin of this receptor is a person aged 18-65 years who received the Ad26.COV2.S COVID-19 vaccine or a placebo. This chain's CDR3 is CASSHDGDTEAFF. The CDR3 nucleotides read TGTGCCAGCAGCCACGACGGGGACACTGAAGCTTTCTTT.